This TCR beta chain was retrieved from a study of T cell responses to AZD1222 COVID-19 vaccine. Clones were sequenced by immunoSEQ multiplex PCR, and TCRdb holds only the in-frame ones, with some missing. The repertoire includes some 130,000 clones, roughly 85% of them detected once, and under 20% sits in the top ten. Findings of the study overall: With dominance at 160-218 and 743-854, vaccine-associated CD4 TCRs spanned spike. Donors were mostly white British, more females; clonal diversity possibly underestimated. Just six AZD1222 recipients were seropositive at baseline. Researchers took repertoire samples only after the peak T cell response had come.

Worth noting for this clone: Its antigen is as yet unknown.

The CDR3 is 12 amino acids. V was pared by 2 bases and J by 9 bases, with 8 bases between. The germline V gene encodes CDR1 LGHDT and CDR2 YNNKEL (reference sequence). J is TRBJ2-1 and V is TRBV3-1 (or the pseudogene TRBV3-2), with D unclear. This clonotype was obtained from an adult in good health. This material consisted of peripheral blood, taken on day 0 of MenACWY control vaccination. This chain's CDR3 is CASSQTRREQFF. As DNA, the CDR3 is TGTGCCAGCAGCCAAACGCGGCGTGAGCAGTTCTTC.